These 3 T cell receptor beta chains share one sample of origin, sequenced in a study of blood T cell repertoires in COVID-19. Using immunoSEQ multiplex PCR, the repertoire was profiled, and TCRdb retains in-frame clones only, with some absent. The table has about 140,000 clones, about nine tenths seen once. The sequenced sample was peripheral blood. These receptors all stem from a woman between 45 and 65 years old with acute or convalescent COVID-19.

This rearrangement joins TRBV5-1 to TRBJ2-7, with TRBD1 matching 11 bases. The ends lost 4 bases at V and 4 bases at J; junction bases unmatched: 4. Germline lookup yields CDR1 SGHRS and CDR2 YFSETQ. CDR3 length: 14 amino acids. CDR3 in DNA: TGCGCCAGCAGCGCTGGACAGGGGGCATACGAGCAGTACTTC. Translating it yields CASSAGQGAYEQYF.

V usage is TRBV7-9 and J usage is TRBJ1-2; 9 nucleotides match TRBD1. The CDR3 runs to 15 residues. V shed 3 bases and J 1 base; nucleotides not matched to a gene: 3. CDR1 and CDR2 (germline): SEHNR, FQNEAQ (reference sequence). The CDR3 nucleotides are TGTGCCAGCAGCTTGGGGACAGGGAATAACTATGGCTACACCTTC. Residues: CASSLGTGNNYGYTF.

The chain links TRBV7-3 to TRBJ2-7; tentative D call: TRBD1 (5 bases). V shed 2 bases and J shed 6 bases, with 11 bases lying between them. The CDR3 sequence is 13 residues long. Germline CDR1 SGHTA, CDR2 FQGTGA. CDR3 coding DNA: TGTGCCAGCAGCTTAGGCCCCAGGGCCGAGCAGTACTTC. Its protein product is CASSLGPRAEQYF.